The 20 T cell receptor beta chains reported below all come from one sample, sequenced in a study of glioma-infiltrating T cells. TCR alpha and beta CDR3 regions were amplified from RNA using iRepertoire nested multiplex PCR. TCRdb reprocessed the multiplex PCR reads with MiXCR, giving one entry per CDR3 protein. The table has over 130,000 distinct CDR3 sequences, roughly two fifths seen once. The source material was glioma tissue, nonneoplastic brain tissue, or PBMCs (not recorded which). Every receptor here comes from a human donor with low-grade glioma or glioblastoma, undergoing nonglioma brain surgery, or in good health (not recorded which).

Comments on this clonotype: This may stem from a read error, because a much larger clone lies one nucleotide away. V and J are TRBV6-5 and TRBJ1-5; tentative D call: TRBD1 (6 bases). Between the trimmed V and J ends, which lost 4 bases and 3 bases, there was a span of 10 bases. Germline V gene data show CDR1 as MNHEY and CDR2 as SVGAGI. The CDR3 contains 14 residues. This chain's CDR3 is CASSCDRFNQPQHF. CDR3 in DNA: TGTGCCAGCAGTTGTGACAGGTTCAATCAGCCCCAGCATTTT.

This clonotype has just a few counts. Here the CDR3 reads CASAISGGAFTDTQYF. CDR3 DNA sequence: TGTGCCAGCGCGATAAGTGGCGGAGCTTTCACAGATACGCAGTATTTT. V is TRBV18 and J is TRBJ2-3; D gene unclear. V lost 8 bases, J lost 2 bases, and 20 bases lay in between. Germline V gene sequence: CDR1 KGHSH, CDR2 LQKENI. This CDR3 comprises 16 residues.

V usage is TRBV20-1 and J usage is TRBJ1-2, with D unclear. This CDR3 region has 14 residues. Germline V gene lookup returns CDR1 DFQATT and CDR2 SNEGSKA (reference sequence). V lost 3 bases and J lost 8, with 19 bases in between. CDR3 residues: CSARTQLEPLGYTF. As DNA, the CDR3 is TGCAGTGCTAGGACACAGTTAGAACCGCTGGGCTACACCTTC.

The chain has TRBV12-3 or TRBV12-4 and TRBJ2-7, with TRBD1 identical over 10 bases. The junction had 8 bases not matched to a gene; V was cut back by 6 bases and J by 9 bases. The CDR3 spans 13 residues. CDR3: CASSLGQGEGQYF. In DNA form, the CDR3 reads TGTGCCAGCAGCCTTGGACAGGGGGAAGGGCAGTACTTC.

In DNA, the CDR3 is TGTGCCAGCAGCTCACTAGCGGGAGTCCACGAGCAGTACTTC. Residues: CASSSLAGVHEQYF. The chain combines TRBV27 with TRBJ2-7; TRBD2 matches at 11 bases. With V trimmed by 6 bases and J by 5 bases, 6 bases remained unmatched. Looked up from germline, CDR1 is MNHEY and CDR2 is SMNVEV (reference sequence). The length of the CDR3 is 14 residues.

This clonotype was seen repeatedly, ten times or more. The J gene is TRBJ2-3, the V gene TRBV7-8; TRBD2 is a possible D gene (5 bases). Trimming took 1 base from V and 0 from J, leaving 8 bases between them. The CDR3 loop spans 15 amino acids. Germline V gives CDR1 SGHVS, CDR2 FQNEAQ. CDR3 sequence (DNA): TGTGCCAGCAGCTTAGAGGGCGGGAGCACAGATACGCAGTATTTT. The encoded protein is CASSLEGGSTDTQYF. The entire variable domain, with the rest obtained from reference TRBV7-8 and TRBJ2-3, is as follows: GAGVSQSPRYKVAKRGQDVALRCDPISGHVSLFWYQQALGQGPEFLTYFQNEAQLDKSGLPSDRFFAERPEGSVSTLKIQRTQQEDSAVYLCASSLEGGSTDTQYFGPGTRLTVL.

The J gene is TRBJ2-1, the V gene TRBV28; D may be TRBD1 (8 bases). Trimming removed 2 bases from V and 7 bases from J, with 12 bases in between. Germline CDR1 is MDHEN and CDR2 is SYDVKM. The CDR3 contains 14 residues. The CDR3 loop reads CASSLTQGGNEQFF. DNA for the CDR3: TGTGCCAGCAGTTTAACACAGGGGGGGAATGAGCAGTTCTTC. The full variable domain, with the rest looked up from reference TRBV28 and TRBJ2-1, is DVKVTQSSRYLVKRTGEKVFLECVQDMDHENMFWYRQDPGLGLRLIYFSYDVKMKEKGDIPEGYSVSREKKERFSLILESASTNQTSMYLCASSLTQGGNEQFFGPGTRLTVL.

This clonotype was recorded a few times. This sequence joins TRBV15 and TRBJ1-5; the D gene is possibly TRBD1 (6 bases). CDR3 length: 17 amino acids. V lost 5 bases and J lost 6, with 23 bases in between. Looked up from germline, CDR1 is LNHNV and CDR2 is YYDKDF (reference sequence). The CDR3 coding sequence is TGTGCCACCAGCCAGGACATCTACAGGGCACTGAGTCAGCCCCAGCATTTT. Its protein is CATSQDIYRALSQPQHF.

The V gene is TRBV20-1, the J gene TRBJ1-5; 8 nucleotides match TRBD1. CDR3 length: 17 amino acids. Per the germline V gene, CDR1 is DFQATT and CDR2 is SNEGSKA (reference sequence). V was pared by 6 bases and J by 2 bases, with 15 bases of the junction left unmatched. CDR3 DNA: TGCAGTGCCAGGCCGGGACAGGTTGCGTCGGGCAATCAGCCCCAGCATTTT. This sequence encodes CSARPGQVASGNQPQHF.

The chain recombines TRBV20-1 with TRBJ2-7, with TRBD1 matching over 9 bases. The CDR3 is 12 amino acids. Per germline, CDR1 DFQATT and CDR2 SNEGSKA (reference sequence). V dropped 5 bases and J dropped 2; count of bases not matched to a gene: 1. DNA for the CDR3: TGCAGTGCTCGGGACAGGGCCTACGAGCAGTACTTC. Encoded protein: CSARDRAYEQYF.

The genes are TRBV20-1 and TRBJ2-7; D gene unclear. The germline V and J ends were trimmed by 3 bases and 3 bases, with 9 bases remaining between them. CDR1 is DFQATT, CDR2 SNEGSKA, per germline (reference sequence). The CDR3 contains 12 residues. The CDR3 DNA is TGCAGTGCTAGTGTGACTCACTACGAGCAGTACTTC. Its protein is CSASVTHYEQYF.

V usage is TRBV29-1 and J usage is TRBJ1-1, with 8 bases lining up with TRBD1. In germline, CDR1 is SQVTM, CDR2 ANQGSEA. The CDR3 totals 15 residues. V was clipped by 7 bases and J by 4 bases; unmatched bases: 14. The CDR3 is CSGRTGSGTGTEAFF. The CDR3 DNA follows: TGCAGCGGTAGGACAGGGAGCGGGACGGGCACTGAAGCTTTCTTT. Using reference TRBV29-1 and TRBJ1-1 for the parts outside the CDR3, the full variable domain is SAVISQKPSRDICQRGTSLTIQCQVDSQVTMMFWYRQQPGQSLTLIATANQGSEATYESGFVIDKFPISRPNLTFSTLTVSNMSPEDSSIYLCSGRTGSGTGTEAFFGQGTRLTVV.

The chain links TRBV18 to TRBJ2-3; D possibly corresponds to TRBD1 (6 bases). V lost 5 bases and J 2 bases, leaving 20 bases between the germline ends. The CDR3 is made up of 17 amino acids. CDR1 and CDR2 (germline): KGHSH, LQKENI. The CDR3 protein is CASSSSQGRIDTDTQYF. The CDR3 DNA reads as TGTGCCAGCTCATCTTCACAGGGAAGGATCGACACAGATACGCAGTATTTT.

This rearrangement joins TRBV7-2 to TRBJ1-1, with 9 bases aligning to TRBD1. This CDR3 region has 14 residues. Germline lookup yields CDR1 SGHTA and CDR2 FQGNSA. Losses at the gene ends were 5 bases for V and 4 bases for J; bases not matched to a gene: 5. The CDR3 nucleotides are TGTGCCAGCAGCCGGGACAGGGCAAGCACTGAAGCTTTCTTT. It is translated as CASSRDRASTEAFF.

V gene TRBV20-1 combines with J gene TRBJ2-5; D perhaps matches TRBD2 (5 bases). Germline loops: CDR1 DFQATT, CDR2 SNEGSKA (reference sequence). Between the trimmed V and J ends, which lost 6 bases and 4 bases, there was a span of 15 bases. The length of the CDR3 is 13 residues. This CDR3 reads CSAQSGMRETQYF. In nucleotides, the CDR3 is TGCAGTGCCCAATCGGGGATGCGAGAGACCCAGTACTTC.

This clonotype was detected a few times. This chain connects TRBV2 to TRBJ2-1, with D possibly called TRBD1 or TRBD2 (5 bases each). Per germline, CDR1 SNHLY and CDR2 FYNNEI. Trimming pared 1 base from V and 6 bases from J, leaving 10 bases between. The CDR3 covers 14 residues. CDR3 nucleotides: TGTGCCAGCAGTGAAGTGGGACGGGCCAATGAGCAGTTCTTC. Translating gives CASSEVGRANEQFF.

Remarks on this clonotype: Mismatch with germline at one junction end may stem from a read error. The chain joins TRBV7-2 to TRBJ2-7; 8 positions agree with TRBD1. In germline, CDR1 is SGHTA, CDR2 FQGNSA. The CDR3 extends over 13 amino acids. DNA for the CDR3: TGCGCCAGCAGCCAAGACAGGGGTCACGAGCAGTACTTC. It codes for CASSQDRGHEQYF.

The V call is TRBV20-1, the J call TRBJ2-7; 12 bases line up with TRBD2. The V gene's germline CDR1 is DFQATT and CDR2 SNEGSKA (reference sequence). The J segment lost 2 bases and the V segment lost 3 bases, leaving 17 bases of the junction unmatched. This CDR3 has 19 residues. The CDR3 region is CSASNSRLAGVLPPYEQYF. The CDR3 coding sequence is TGCAGTGCTAGTAATTCGCGACTAGCGGGAGTTTTACCGCCCTACGAGCAGTACTTC.

The chain employs TRBV29-1 and TRBJ2-1; no clear D. Trimming took 8 bases from V and 6 from J, leaving 14 bases between them. This CDR3 has 12 amino acids. Looked up from germline, CDR1 is SQVTM and CDR2 is ANQGSEA. CDR3 coding DNA: TGCAGCTCGGGTAAAGAAAGCAATGAGCAGTTCTTC. Amino acid sequence: CSSGKESNEQFF.

The V and J genes are TRBV27 and TRBJ1-6; tentative D call: TRBD1 (6 bases). Germline V lookup: CDR1 MNHEY, CDR2 SMNVEV (reference sequence). V was trimmed by 6 bases and J by 9 bases, leaving 15 bases between them. The CDR3 is 14 residues long. The CDR3 DNA reads as TGTGCCAGCAGCCAACAGGGCTCCAGTTCACCCCTCCACTTT. Translated: CASSQQGSSSPLHF.